The 5 T cell receptor beta chains below were found in one sample sequenced in a study of blood T cells in healthy people across ages. The authors ran a second PCR of 7 to 11 cycles using a sample-barcoded 5' primer and a J-beta primer mix. In TCRdb, the 5' RACE reads were re-called with MiXCR into one record per CDR3 protein. In the table there are around 850,000 distinct CDR3 sequences, roughly 34% of which are singletons. The sequenced sample consisted of blood. These receptors were taken from a man aged 18 to 30 in good health.

As regards this clonotype: The likely explanation is a read error, given a far larger clone one base away. V and J are TRBV7-9 and TRBJ2-3; maybe TRBD2 (6 bases). The germline V gene encodes CDR1 SEHNR and CDR2 FQNEAQ (reference sequence). This CDR3 has 10 residues. V was shortened by 8 bases and J by 6 bases, with 6 bases between the two germline ends. CDR3 nucleotides: TGTGCCAGCGGGGGGGATACGCAGTATTTT. Its translation: CASGGDTQYF.

The rearrangement uses TRBV20-1 and TRBJ2-3; D is unclear. The CDR3 loop spans 12 amino acids. V gave up 6 bases and J gave up 4 bases, with 11 bases separating them. CDR1 is DFQATT and CDR2 is SNEGSKA in the germline V gene (reference sequence). The CDR3 coding sequence is TGCAGTGCGAACGACGCACCAGATACGCAGTATTTT. This gives the protein CSANDAPDTQYF.

This clonotype was seen more than once but under ten times. The genes are TRBV20-1 and TRBJ2-1; possible D gene TRBD2, 6 bases. This CDR3 is 15 amino acids long. Trimming took 5 bases from V and 3 from J, leaving 17 bases between them. Germline V gene data show CDR1 as DFQATT and CDR2 as SNEGSKA (reference sequence). The CDR3 coding sequence is TGCAGTGCTGGGTGGCTTGGCGGGGACTACAATGAGCAGTTCTTC. This translates into CSAGWLGGDYNEQFF.

The chain joins TRBV6-6 to TRBJ1-3; weak D call: TRBD1 (6 bases). Germline assignment: CDR1 MNHNY and CDR2 SVGAGI (reference sequence). The CDR3 extends over 16 amino acids. Trimming took off 7 bases at V and 0 bases at J, with 16 bases between the two ends. The CDR3: CASNNPTGISGNTIYF. In nucleotides, the CDR3 is TGTGCCAGCAATAACCCCACAGGGATCTCTGGAAACACCATATATTTT.

This clonotype was detected ten times or more. The genes are TRBV7-2 and TRBJ1-4; 10 bases agree with TRBD1. CDR3 length equals 17 residues. Germline values: CDR1 SGHTA, CDR2 FQGNSA. J was trimmed by 2 bases and V by 2 bases; bases with no gene match: 5. This CDR3 is CASSLLRGQGTNEKLFF. DNA for the CDR3: TGTGCCAGCAGCTTACTTCGGGGACAGGGGACTAATGAAAAACTGTTTTTT.